This is a list of T cell receptor beta chains from one sample in a study of blood T cell repertoires in COVID-19. Produced via immunoSEQ multiplex PCR; TCRdb's table is partial and in-frame only. This table has almost 250,000 clones, around nine tenths appearing once. Sequences were obtained from peripheral blood. Every receptor here comes from a woman aged 55-69 years who had recovered from COVID-19. The CDR3 runs from the conserved cysteine through the conserved F or W. Each record gives: J gene, V gene, D gene, clone size, CDR3 DNA, CDR3 protein. A D gene is named only where the DNA matches it firmly. Part of the rows lack a size; the others show once, few, many or a class for expanded clones.

J: TRBJ2-7; V: TRBV5-4; D: TRBD2; size: .; DNA: TGTGCCAGCAGCTTGGGACCGGGACTAGCGGTGGACGAGCAGTACTTC; CDR3: CASSLGPGLAVDEQYF
J: TRBJ1-1; V: TRBV27; D: .; size: .; DNA: TGTGCCAGCAGCCTTAGAGGGGGGGTGAACACTGAAGCTTTCTTT; CDR3: CASSLRGGVNTEAFF
J: TRBJ1-2; V: TRBV14; D: .; size: .; DNA: TGTGCCAGCAGCCAACCCCCTGGACAGTTTGGGATTGGCTACACCTTC; CDR3: CASSQPPGQFGIGYTF
J: TRBJ2-3; V: TRBV7-9; D: .; size: .; DNA: TGTGCCAGCAGCTTTAACTCTCTCGTTGCAGATACGCAGTATTTT; CDR3: CASSFNSLVADTQYF
J: TRBJ2-5; V: TRBV28; D: TRBD1; size: .; DNA: TGTGCCAGCAGCCCTATACGCGGGACAGGGAAAGAGACCCAGTACTTC; CDR3: CASSPIRGTGKETQYF
J: TRBJ1-2; V: TRBV6-5; D: TRBD1; size: .; DNA: TGTGCCAGCAGTTACTTACAGGGGTATGGCTACACCTTC; CDR3: CASSYLQGYGYTF
J: TRBJ1-3; V: TRBV5-6; D: .; size: .; DNA: TGTGCCAGCAGCTACAGGTACTCTGGAAACACCATATATTTT; CDR3: CASSYRYSGNTIYF
J: TRBJ1-2; V: TRBV15; D: .; size: .; DNA: TGTGCCACCAGCAGAGACAGGTCGAACTATGGCTACACCTTC; CDR3: CATSRDRSNYGYTF
J: TRBJ1-6; V: TRBV3-1/TRBV3-2; D: .; size: .; DNA: TGTGCCAGCAGCCGCAGTAATTCACCCCTCCACTTT; CDR3: CASSRSNSPLHF
J: TRBJ2-2; V: TRBV7-9; D: TRBD2; size: .; DNA: TGTGCCAGCAGCTCCCGGACTAGCGGGGGCGCCGGGGAGCTGTTTTTT; CDR3: CASSSRTSGGAGELFF
J: TRBJ1-4; V: TRBV18; D: TRBD1; size: .; DNA: TGTGCCAGCTCACCAGGGACAGGGAAGAGAGGGCTGTTTTTT; CDR3: CASSPGTGKRGLFF
J: TRBJ1-2; V: TRBV19; D: .; size: .; DNA: TGTGCCAGTAGTATAGCGGGGATAGGCGATGGCTACACCTTC; CDR3: CASSIAGIGDGYTF
J: TRBJ2-5; V: TRBV23-1; D: .; size: .; DNA: TGCGCCAGCAGTCAACCTGGGGTTCGGGGGTTGGAAGAGACCCAGTACTTC; CDR3: CASSQPGVRGLEETQYF
J: TRBJ1-1; V: TRBV29-1; D: .; size: once; DNA: TGCAGCGCTCTTAGAGTTTTTAACACTGAAGCTTTCTTT; CDR3: CSALRVFNTEAFF
J: TRBJ2-3; V: TRBV5-1; D: TRBD2; size: .; DNA: TGCGCCAGCAGCTTGGCGCCCAGCGGGGGCACAGATACGCAGTATTTT; CDR3: CASSLAPSGGTDTQYF
J: TRBJ2-2; V: TRBV6-1; D: TRBD2; size: .; DNA: TGTGCCAGCAGTGAGAGGACTAGCGCGAACACCGGGGAGCTGTTTTTT; CDR3: CASSERTSANTGELFF
J: TRBJ1-1; V: TRBV2; D: TRBD1; size: .; DNA: TGTGCCAGCAGTGAGCAGGGGGCTGGTACTGAAGCTTTCTTT; CDR3: CASSEQGAGTEAFF
J: TRBJ1-1; V: TRBV20-1; D: .; size: .; DNA: TGCAGTGCTTCTAAAACAGGGGAAGCTTTCTTT; CDR3: CSASKTGEAFF
J: TRBJ2-1; V: TRBV24-1; D: .; size: few; DNA: TGTGCCACCAGTGATACGTCAGGTATAGTTGACAATGAGCAGTTCTTC; CDR3: CATSDTSGIVDNEQFF
J: TRBJ2-6; V: TRBV7-3; D: TRBD2; size: .; DNA: TGTGCCAGCAGCTTGTCTAGCGGGGGGGCCTCTGGGGCCAACGTCCTGACTTTC; CDR3: CASSLSSGGASGANVLTF
J: TRBJ2-5; V: TRBV19; D: TRBD2; size: few; DNA: TGTGCCAGTAGTATTGGAGCGGGGGGGCAGGAGACCCAGTACTTC; CDR3: CASSIGAGGQETQYF
J: TRBJ2-3; V: TRBV28; D: .; size: .; DNA: TGTGCCAGCAGTAACGCGGGCACAGATACGCAGTATTTT; CDR3: CASSNAGTDTQYF
J: TRBJ1-1; V: TRBV27; D: TRBD1; size: .; DNA: TGTGCCAGCAGTTTGGGGCCGGGACAGGGGAACACTGAAGCTTTCTTT; CDR3: CASSLGPGQGNTEAFF
J: TRBJ1-5; V: TRBV6-5; D: .; size: few; DNA: TGTGCCAGCAATGGGAGGGGAAGGAATCAGCCCCAGCATTTT; CDR3: CASNGRGRNQPQHF
J: TRBJ2-2; V: TRBV7-9; D: .; size: .; DNA: TGTGCCAGCGAGGGTAGAAACACCGGGGAGCTGTTTTTT; CDR3: CASEGRNTGELFF
J: TRBJ1-5; V: TRBV6-8; D: TRBD1; size: .; DNA: TGTGCCAGCAGCCCTCCCGACAGGGGGCAAGGTCAGCCCCAGCATTTT; CDR3: CASSPPDRGQGQPQHF
J: TRBJ2-4; V: TRBV19; D: TRBD2; size: once; DNA: TGTGCCAGTAGTTCCCGGACTAGACAGTACTTC; CDR3: CASSSRTRQYF
J: TRBJ1-5; V: TRBV1; D: .; size: .; DNA: TGCACCAGCAGCCCGTCCCCCCCCTTGCAGGACTCCCTTTATAGCAATCAGCCCCAGCATTTT; CDR3: CTSSPSPPLQDSLYSNQPQHF
J: TRBJ2-3; V: TRBV5-1; D: TRBD1; size: .; DNA: TGCGCCAGCAGCTTGGCGGGACAGGGGGCGGCGGATACGCAGTATTTT; CDR3: CASSLAGQGAADTQYF
J: TRBJ1-6; V: TRBV6-1; D: .; size: once; DNA: TGTGCCAGCAGTGAATTCGGTACCAATTCACCCCTCCACTTT; CDR3: CASSEFGTNSPLHF
J: TRBJ1-1; V: TRBV29-1; D: .; size: .; DNA: TGCAGCGTTGAAGAGGGTGGAGACACTGAAGCTTTCTTT; CDR3: CSVEEGGDTEAFF